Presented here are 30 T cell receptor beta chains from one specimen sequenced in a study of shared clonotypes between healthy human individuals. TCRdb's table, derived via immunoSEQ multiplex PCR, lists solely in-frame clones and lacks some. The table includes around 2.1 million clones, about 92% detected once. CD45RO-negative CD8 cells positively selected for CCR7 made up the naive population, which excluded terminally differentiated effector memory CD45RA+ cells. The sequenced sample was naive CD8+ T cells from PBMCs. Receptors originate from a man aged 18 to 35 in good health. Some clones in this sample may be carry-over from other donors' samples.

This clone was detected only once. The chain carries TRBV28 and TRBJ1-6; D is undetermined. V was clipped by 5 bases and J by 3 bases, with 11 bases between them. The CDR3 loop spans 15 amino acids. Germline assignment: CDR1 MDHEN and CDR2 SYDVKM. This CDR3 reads CASSETLGYNSPLHF. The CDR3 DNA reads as TGTGCCAGCAGTGAAACCTTGGGCTATAATTCACCCCTCCACTTT.

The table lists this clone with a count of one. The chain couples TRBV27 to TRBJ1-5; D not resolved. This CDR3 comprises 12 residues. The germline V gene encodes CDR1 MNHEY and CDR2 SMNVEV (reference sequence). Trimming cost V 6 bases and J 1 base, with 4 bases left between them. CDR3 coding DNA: TGTGCCAGCAGGGCCAGCAATCAGCCCCAGCATTTT. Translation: CASRASNQPQHF.

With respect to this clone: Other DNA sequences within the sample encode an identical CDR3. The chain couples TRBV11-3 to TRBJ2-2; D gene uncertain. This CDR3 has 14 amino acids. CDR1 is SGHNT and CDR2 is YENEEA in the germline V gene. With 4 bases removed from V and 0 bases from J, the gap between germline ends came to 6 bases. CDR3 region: CASSSLPNTGELFF. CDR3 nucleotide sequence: TGTGCCAGCAGCTCCCTCCCGAACACCGGGGAGCTGTTTTTT.

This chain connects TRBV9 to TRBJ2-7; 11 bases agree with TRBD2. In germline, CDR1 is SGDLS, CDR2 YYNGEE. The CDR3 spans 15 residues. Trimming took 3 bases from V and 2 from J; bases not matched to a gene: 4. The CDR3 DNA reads TGTGCCAGCAGCGGATCACTAGCGGGAGCCTACGAGCAGTACTTC. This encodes CASSGSLAGAYEQYF.

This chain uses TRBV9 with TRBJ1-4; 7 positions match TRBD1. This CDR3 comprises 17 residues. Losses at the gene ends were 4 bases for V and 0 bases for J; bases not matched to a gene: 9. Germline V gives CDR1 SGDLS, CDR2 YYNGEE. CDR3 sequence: CASSRDRGEATNEKLFF. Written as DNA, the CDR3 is TGTGCCAGCAGCCGGGACAGAGGAGAAGCAACTAATGAAAAACTGTTTTTT.

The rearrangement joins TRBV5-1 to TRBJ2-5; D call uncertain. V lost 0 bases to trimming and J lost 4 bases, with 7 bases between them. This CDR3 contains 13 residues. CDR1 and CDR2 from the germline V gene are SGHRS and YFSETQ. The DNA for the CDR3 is TGCGCCAGCAGCTTGGCAGGACCAGAGACCCAGTACTTC. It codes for CASSLAGPETQYF.

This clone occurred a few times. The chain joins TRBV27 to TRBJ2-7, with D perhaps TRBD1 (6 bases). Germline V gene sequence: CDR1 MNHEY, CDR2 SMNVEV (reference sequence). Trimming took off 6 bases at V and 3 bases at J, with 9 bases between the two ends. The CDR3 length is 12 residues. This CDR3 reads CASRQGYYEQYF. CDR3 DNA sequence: TGTGCCAGCAGACAGGGCTACTACGAGCAGTACTTC.

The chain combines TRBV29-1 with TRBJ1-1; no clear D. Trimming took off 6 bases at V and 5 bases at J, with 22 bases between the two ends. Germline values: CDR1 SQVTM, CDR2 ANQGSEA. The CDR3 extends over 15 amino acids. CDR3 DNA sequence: TGCAGCGTCTGTACGAAAATAGGGTATTGTACTGAAGCTTTCTTT. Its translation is CSVCTKIGYCTEAFF.

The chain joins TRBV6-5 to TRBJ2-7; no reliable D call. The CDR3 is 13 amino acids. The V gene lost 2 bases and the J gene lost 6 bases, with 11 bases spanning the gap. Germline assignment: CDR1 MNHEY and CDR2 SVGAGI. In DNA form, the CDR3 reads TGTGCCAGCAGTTACGTAGGGATGAGCGAGCAGTACTTC. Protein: CASSYVGMSEQYF.

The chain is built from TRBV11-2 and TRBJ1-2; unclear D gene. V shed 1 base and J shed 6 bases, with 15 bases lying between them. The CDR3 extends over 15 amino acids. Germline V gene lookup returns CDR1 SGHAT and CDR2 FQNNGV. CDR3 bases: TGTGCCAGCAGCTTAGGCCGGGAATCGGTAAATGGCTACACCTTC. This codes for CASSLGRESVNGYTF. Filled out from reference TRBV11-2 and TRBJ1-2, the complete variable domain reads EAGVAQSPRYKIIEKRQSVAFWCNPISGHATLYWYQQILGQGPKLLIQFQNNGVVDDSQLPKDRFSAERLKGVDSTLKIQPAKLEDSAVYLCASSLGRESVNGYTFGSGTRLTVV.

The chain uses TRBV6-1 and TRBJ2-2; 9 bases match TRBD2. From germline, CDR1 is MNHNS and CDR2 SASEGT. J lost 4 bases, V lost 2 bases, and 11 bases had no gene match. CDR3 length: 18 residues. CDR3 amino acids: CASSELAGGPSRTGELFF. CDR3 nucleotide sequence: TGTGCCAGCAGTGAACTTGCGGGAGGGCCTTCGCGCACCGGGGAGCTGTTTTTT.

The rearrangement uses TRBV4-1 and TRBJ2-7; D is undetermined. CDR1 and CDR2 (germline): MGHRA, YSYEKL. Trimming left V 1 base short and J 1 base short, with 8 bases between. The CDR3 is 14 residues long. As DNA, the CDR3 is TGCGCCAGCAGCCAAGGTATGGGATCCTACGAGCAGTACTTC. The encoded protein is CASSQGMGSYEQYF.

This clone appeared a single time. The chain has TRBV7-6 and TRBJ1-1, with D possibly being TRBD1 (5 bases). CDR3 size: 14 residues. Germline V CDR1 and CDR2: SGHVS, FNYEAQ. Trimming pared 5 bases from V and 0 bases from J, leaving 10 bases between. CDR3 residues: CASSGWGVNTEAFF. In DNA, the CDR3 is TGTGCCAGCAGCGGGTGGGGCGTGAACACTGAAGCTTTCTTT.

In DNA, the CDR3 is TGTGCCAGCATTGGAAGCTCGAACTACGAGCAGTACTTC. Its protein is CASIGSSNYEQYF. The J gene is TRBJ2-7, the V gene TRBV6-5, with D uncertain. CDR3 length: 13 amino acids. The germline CDR1 and CDR2 sequences are MNHEY and SVGAGI. Trimming pared 7 bases from V and 3 bases from J, leaving 13 bases between.

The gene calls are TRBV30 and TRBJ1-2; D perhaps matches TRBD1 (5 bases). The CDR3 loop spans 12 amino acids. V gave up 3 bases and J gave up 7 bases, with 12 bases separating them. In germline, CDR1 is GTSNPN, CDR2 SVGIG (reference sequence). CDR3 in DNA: TGTGCCTGGAGGGAGGGACGACCTGGCTACACCTTC. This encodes CAWREGRPGYTF.

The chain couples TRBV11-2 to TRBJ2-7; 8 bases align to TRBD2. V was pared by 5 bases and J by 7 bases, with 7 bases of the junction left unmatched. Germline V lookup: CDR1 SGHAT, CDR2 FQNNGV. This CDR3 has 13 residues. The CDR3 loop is CASSPGTRWEQYF. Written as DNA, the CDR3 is TGTGCCAGCAGCCCTGGGACTAGGTGGGAGCAGTACTTC. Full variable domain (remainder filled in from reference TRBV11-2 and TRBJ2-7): EAGVAQSPRYKIIEKRQSVAFWCNPISGHATLYWYQQILGQGPKLLIQFQNNGVVDDSQLPKDRFSAERLKGVDSTLKIQPAKLEDSAVYLCASSPGTRWEQYFGPGTRLTVT.

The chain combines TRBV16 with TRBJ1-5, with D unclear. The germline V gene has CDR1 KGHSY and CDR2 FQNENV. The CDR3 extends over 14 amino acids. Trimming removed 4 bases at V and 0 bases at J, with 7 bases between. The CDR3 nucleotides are TGTGCCAGCAGCCCCGGGGTTAGCAATCAGCCCCAGCATTTT. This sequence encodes CASSPGVSNQPQHF. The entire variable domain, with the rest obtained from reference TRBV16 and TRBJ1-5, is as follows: GEEVAQTPKHLVRGEGQKAKLYCAPIKGHSYVFWYQQVLKNEFKFLISFQNENVFDETGMPKERFSAKCLPNSPCSLEIQATKLEDSAVYFCASSPGVSNQPQHFGDGTRLSIL.

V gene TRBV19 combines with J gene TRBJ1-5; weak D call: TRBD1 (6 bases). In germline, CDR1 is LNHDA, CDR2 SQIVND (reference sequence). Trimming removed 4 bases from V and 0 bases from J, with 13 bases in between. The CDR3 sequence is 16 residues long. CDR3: CASSTRTDLSNQPQHF. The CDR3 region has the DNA TGTGCCAGTAGTACCCGGACAGATCTTAGCAATCAGCCCCAGCATTTT.

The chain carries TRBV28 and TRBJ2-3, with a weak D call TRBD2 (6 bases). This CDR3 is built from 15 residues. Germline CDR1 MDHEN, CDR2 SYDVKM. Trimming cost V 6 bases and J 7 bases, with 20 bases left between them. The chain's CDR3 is CASSPFGGMVNTQYF. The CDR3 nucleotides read TGTGCCAGCAGCCCCTTCGGGGGAATGGTGAATACGCAGTATTTT.

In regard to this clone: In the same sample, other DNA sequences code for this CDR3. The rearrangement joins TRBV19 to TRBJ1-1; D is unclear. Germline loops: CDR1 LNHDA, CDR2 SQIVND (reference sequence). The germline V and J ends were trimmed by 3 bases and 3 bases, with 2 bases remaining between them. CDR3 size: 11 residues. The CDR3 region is CASSIHTEAFF. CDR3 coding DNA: TGTGCCAGTAGTATTCACACTGAAGCTTTCTTT.

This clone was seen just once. In DNA, the CDR3 is TGTGCCAGCGGACGAGGAAGGGGCTACGAGCAGTACTTC. Protein: CASGRGRGYEQYF. This rearrangement joins TRBV5-4 to TRBJ2-7; a weak D match, TRBD1 (5 bases). Trimming shortened V by 7 bases and J by 3 bases, and 14 bases separated the two germline ends. This CDR3 spans 13 amino acids. Germline assignment: CDR1 SGHNT and CDR2 YYREEE (reference sequence). Looking up the rest from reference TRBV5-4 and TRBJ2-7 gives the full variable domain: ETGVTQSPTHLIKTRGQQVTLRCSSQSGHNTVSWYQQALGQGPQFIFQYYREEENGRGNFPPRFSGLQFPNYSSELNVNALELDDSALYLCASGRGRGYEQYFGPGTRLTVT.

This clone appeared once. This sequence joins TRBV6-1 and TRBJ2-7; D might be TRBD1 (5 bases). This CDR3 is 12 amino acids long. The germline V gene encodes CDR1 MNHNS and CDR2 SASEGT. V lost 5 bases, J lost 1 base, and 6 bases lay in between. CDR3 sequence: CASSSGSYEQYF. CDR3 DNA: TGTGCCAGCAGTTCAGGGTCCTACGAGCAGTACTTC.

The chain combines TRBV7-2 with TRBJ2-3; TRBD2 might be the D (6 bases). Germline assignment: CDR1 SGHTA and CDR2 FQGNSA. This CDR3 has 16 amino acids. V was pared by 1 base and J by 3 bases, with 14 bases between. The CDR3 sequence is CASSLDTGGPTDTQYF. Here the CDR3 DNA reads TGTGCCAGCAGCTTAGATACAGGAGGGCCAACAGATACGCAGTATTTT.

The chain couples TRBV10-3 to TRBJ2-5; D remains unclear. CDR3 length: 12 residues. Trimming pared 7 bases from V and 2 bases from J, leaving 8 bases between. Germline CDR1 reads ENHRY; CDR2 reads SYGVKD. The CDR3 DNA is TGTGCCATCAAAGACAAGCAAGAGACCCAGTACTTC. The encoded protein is CAIKDKQETQYF.

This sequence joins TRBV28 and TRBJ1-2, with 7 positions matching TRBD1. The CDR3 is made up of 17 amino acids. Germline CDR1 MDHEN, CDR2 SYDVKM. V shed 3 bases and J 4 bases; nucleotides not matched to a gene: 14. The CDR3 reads CASSFWGQGQTIYGYTF. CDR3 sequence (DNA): TGTGCCAGCAGTTTTTGGGGGCAGGGACAGACTATCTATGGCTACACCTTC.

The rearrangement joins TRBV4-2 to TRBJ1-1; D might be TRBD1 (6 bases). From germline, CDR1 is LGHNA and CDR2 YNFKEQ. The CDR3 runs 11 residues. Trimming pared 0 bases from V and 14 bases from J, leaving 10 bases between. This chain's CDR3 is CASSQDGQPFF. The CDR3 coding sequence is TGTGCCAGCAGCCAAGATGGACAGCCCTTCTTT.

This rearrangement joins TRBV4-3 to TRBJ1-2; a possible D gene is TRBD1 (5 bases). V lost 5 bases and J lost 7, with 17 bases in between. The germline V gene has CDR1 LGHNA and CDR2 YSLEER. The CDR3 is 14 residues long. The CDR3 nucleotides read TGCGCCAGCAGCGTTGGGGCGGGTCTGAGTGGCTACACCTTC. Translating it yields CASSVGAGLSGYTF.

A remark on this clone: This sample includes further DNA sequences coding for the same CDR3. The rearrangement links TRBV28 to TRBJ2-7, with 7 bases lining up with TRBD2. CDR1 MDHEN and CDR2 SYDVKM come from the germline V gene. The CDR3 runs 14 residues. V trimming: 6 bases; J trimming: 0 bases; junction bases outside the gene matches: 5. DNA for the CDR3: TGTGCCAGCAGGGGAGCGGGGTCCTCCTACGAGCAGTACTTC. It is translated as CASRGAGSSYEQYF.

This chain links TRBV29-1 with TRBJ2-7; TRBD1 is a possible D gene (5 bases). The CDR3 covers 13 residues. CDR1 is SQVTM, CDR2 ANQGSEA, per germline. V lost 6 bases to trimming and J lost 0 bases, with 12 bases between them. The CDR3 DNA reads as TGCAGCGTCAGGGATTCCGGCTCCTACGAGCAGTACTTC. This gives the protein CSVRDSGSYEQYF.

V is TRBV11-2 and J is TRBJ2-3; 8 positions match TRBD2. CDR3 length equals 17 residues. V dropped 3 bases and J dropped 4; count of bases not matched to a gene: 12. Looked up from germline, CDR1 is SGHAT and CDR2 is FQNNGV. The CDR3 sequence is CASSFVLWREVADTQYF. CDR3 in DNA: TGTGCCAGCAGCTTTGTCCTCTGGCGGGAGGTTGCAGATACGCAGTATTTT.